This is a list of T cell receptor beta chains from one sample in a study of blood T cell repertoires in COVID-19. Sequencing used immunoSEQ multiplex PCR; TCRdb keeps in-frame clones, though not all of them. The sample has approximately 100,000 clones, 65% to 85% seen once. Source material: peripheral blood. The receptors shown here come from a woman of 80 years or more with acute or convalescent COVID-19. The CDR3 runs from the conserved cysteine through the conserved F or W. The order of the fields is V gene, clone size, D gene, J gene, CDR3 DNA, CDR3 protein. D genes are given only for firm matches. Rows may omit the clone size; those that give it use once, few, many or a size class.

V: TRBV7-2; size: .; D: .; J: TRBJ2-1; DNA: TGTGCCAGCAGTCCAGGGACACCTTCCTACAATGAGCAGTTCTTC; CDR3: CASSPGTPSYNEQFF
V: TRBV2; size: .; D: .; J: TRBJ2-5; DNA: TGTGCCAGCAGTTTTGGGGGGGGCGGAAGGGAGACCCAGTACTTC; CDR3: CASSFGGGGRETQYF
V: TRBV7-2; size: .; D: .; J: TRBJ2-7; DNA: TGTGCCAGCAGCTTAGCTGGCGGCTACGAGCAGTACTTC; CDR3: CASSLAGGYEQYF
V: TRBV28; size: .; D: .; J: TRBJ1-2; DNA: TGTGCCAGCAGTTCCCCCGGAGATAACTATGGCTACACCTTC; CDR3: CASSSPGDNYGYTF
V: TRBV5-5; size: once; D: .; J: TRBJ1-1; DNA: TGTGCCAGCAGCAATCGGAGGGTTCTTGGGAACACTGAAGCTTTCTTT; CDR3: CASSNRRVLGNTEAFF
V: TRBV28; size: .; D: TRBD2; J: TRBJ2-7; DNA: TGTGCCAGCGTACCTCCGGGACTAACGTGGGGCGAGCAGTACTTC; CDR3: CASVPPGLTWGEQYF
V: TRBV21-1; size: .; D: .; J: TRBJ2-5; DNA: TGTGCCAGCAGCAAGCGTTGGCCCTGCGGGGGCCCCAGGGGGACCCAGTACTTC; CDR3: CASSKRWPCGGPRGTQYF
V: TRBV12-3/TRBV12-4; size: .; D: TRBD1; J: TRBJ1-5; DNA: TGTGCCAGCAGGGGGACAGTCAATCAGCCCCAGCATTTT; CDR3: CASRGTVNQPQHF
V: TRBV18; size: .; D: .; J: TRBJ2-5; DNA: TGTGCCAGCTCACCACCCCCTAGTTGGGAGACCCAGTACTTC; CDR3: CASSPPPSWETQYF
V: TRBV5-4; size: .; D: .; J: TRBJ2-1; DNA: TGTGCCAGCAGCTTGGGGTTTCAGGGGATTGTCAATGAGCAGTTCTTC; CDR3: CASSLGFQGIVNEQFF
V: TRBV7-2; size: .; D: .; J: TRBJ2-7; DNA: TGTGCCAGCAGCTTAGCGAGGGCGGGCGAGCAGTACTTC; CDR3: CASSLARAGEQYF
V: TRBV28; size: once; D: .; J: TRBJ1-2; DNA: TGTGCCAGCAGAACAATAAACTATGGCTACACCTTC; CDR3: CASRTINYGYTF
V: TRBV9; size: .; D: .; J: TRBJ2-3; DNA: TGTGCCAGCAGCGTAAACTTACTTTCCACAGATACGCAGTATTTT; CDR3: CASSVNLLSTDTQYF
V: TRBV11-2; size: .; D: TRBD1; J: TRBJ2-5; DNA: TGTGCCAGCAGCTTAGTGTGGACAGGCGGAAAAGAGACCCAGTACTTC; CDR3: CASSLVWTGGKETQYF
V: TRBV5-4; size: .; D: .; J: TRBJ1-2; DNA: TGTGCCAGCAGCGCCTCCGGGACACCCTATGGCTACACCTTC; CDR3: CASSASGTPYGYTF
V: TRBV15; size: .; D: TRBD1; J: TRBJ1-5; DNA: TGTGCCACCAGCAGAGGCAGGGGGCTTAGTCAGCCCCAGCATTTT; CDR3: CATSRGRGLSQPQHF
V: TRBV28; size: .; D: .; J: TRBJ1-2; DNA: TGTGCCAGCAGTTTAGGGGGGGCGGGCTATGGCTACACCTTC; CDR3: CASSLGGAGYGYTF
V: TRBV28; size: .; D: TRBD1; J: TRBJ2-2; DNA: TGTGCCAGCAGAGACACGGACAGGGCAATCGGGGAGCTGTTTTTT; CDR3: CASRDTDRAIGELFF
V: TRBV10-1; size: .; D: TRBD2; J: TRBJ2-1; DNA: TGCGCCAGCAGTGAGTCGGAGGTAGCGGGGCAGGGGGAGCAGTTCTTC; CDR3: CASSESEVAGQGEQFF
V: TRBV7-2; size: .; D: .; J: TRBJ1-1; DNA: TGTGCCAGCAGCGCCTTAACAGGGACTGAAGCTTTCTTT; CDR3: CASSALTGTEAFF
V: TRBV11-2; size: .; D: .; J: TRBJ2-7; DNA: TGTGCCAGCAGCTTAGTGGGCGGGACAGTCACCTACGAGCAGTACTTC; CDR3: CASSLVGGTVTYEQYF
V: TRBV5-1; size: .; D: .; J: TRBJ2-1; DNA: TGCGCCAGCAGCCCATGGGGATCAGAGGGGGGGAATGAGCAGTTCTTC; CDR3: CASSPWGSEGGNEQFF
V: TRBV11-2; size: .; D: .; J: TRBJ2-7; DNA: TGTGCCAGCAGCTTAGAAGCAGGTGTGTCGGCCGAGCAGTACTTC; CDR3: CASSLEAGVSAEQYF
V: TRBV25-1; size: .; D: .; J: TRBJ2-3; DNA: TGTGCCAGCAGTGAGACACTCGATACGCAGTATTTT; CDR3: CASSETLDTQYF
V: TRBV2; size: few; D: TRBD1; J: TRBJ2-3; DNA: TGTGCCAGCAGTGAGGGGACAGGGCTTGGGGATACGCAGTATTTT; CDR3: CASSEGTGLGDTQYF
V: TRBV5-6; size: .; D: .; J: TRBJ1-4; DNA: TGTGCCAGCAGCACAAGGGGTGTGGAACTGTTTTTT; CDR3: CASSTRGVELFF
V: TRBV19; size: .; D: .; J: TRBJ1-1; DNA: TGTGCCAGTAGTTCCCTGGGGGGGCCTCGGGCGGAAGCTTTCTTT; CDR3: CASSSLGGPRAEAFF
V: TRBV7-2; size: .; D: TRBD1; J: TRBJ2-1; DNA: TGTGCCAGCAGCTTCGGTACAGGGGGTTCCTACAATGAGCAGTTCTTC; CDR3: CASSFGTGGSYNEQFF
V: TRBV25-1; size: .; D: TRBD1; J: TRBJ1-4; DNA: TGTGCCAGCAGAGGACAGGGGGCTTTTGAAGAAAAACTGTTTTTT; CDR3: CASRGQGAFEEKLFF
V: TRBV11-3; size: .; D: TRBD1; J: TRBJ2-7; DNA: TGTGCCAGCAGCCGTGGACAGGGCTACTACGAGCAGTACTTC; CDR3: CASSRGQGYYEQYF
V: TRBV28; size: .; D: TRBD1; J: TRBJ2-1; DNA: TGTGCCAGCAGACCGGGACAGTTAAATGAGCAGTTCTTC; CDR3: CASRPGQLNEQFF
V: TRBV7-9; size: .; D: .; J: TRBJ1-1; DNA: TGTGCCAGCAGCATATCCGGGACACCGAACACTGAAGCTTTCTTT; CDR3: CASSISGTPNTEAFF
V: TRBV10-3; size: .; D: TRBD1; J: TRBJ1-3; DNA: TGTGCCATCAGGGGACAGGACTCTGGAAACACCATATATTTT; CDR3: CAIRGQDSGNTIYF
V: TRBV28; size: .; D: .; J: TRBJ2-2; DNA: TGTGCCAGCAGTTTTGGCAACACCGGGGAGCTGTTTTTT; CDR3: CASSFGNTGELFF
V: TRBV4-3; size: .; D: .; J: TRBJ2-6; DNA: TGCGCCAGCAGCCAAGCGTATCCGGTTTCTGGGGCCAACGTCCTGACTTTC; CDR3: CASSQAYPVSGANVLTF
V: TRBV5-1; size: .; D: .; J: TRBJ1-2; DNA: TGCGCCAGCAGTCGCGACAGCACGAGCAATGGCTACACCTTC; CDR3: CASSRDSTSNGYTF
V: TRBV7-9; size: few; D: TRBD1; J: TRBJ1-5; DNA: TGTGCCAGCAGCTCGACAGGGGGCAAGGGACAGCCCCAGCATTTT; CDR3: CASSSTGGKGQPQHF
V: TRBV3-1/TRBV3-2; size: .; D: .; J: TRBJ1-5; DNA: TGTGCCAGTTCCGTTGGACAGACTAATCAGCCCCAGCATTTT; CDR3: CASSVGQTNQPQHF
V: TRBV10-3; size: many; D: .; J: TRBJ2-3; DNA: TGTGCCATCAGTGAGGCGTCAGATACGCAGTATTTT; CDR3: CAISEASDTQYF
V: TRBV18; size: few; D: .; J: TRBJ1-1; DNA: TGTGCCAGCTCACCAAAGGAGATAGCCTCTGAAGCTTTCTTT; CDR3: CASSPKEIASEAFF
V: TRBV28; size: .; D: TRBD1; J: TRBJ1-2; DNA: TGTGCCAGCAGTAAGGGACAGGGGATCCTCTATGGCTACACCTTC; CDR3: CASSKGQGILYGYTF
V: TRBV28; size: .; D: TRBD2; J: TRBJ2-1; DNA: TGTGCCAGCAGCAGACTAGCGGGGGGGGTAAGGCAGTTCTTC; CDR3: CASSRLAGGVRQFF
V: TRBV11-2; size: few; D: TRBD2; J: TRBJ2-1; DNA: TGTGCCAGCAGCCCTATTGCGGGGGGTACTTACAATGAGCAGTTCTTC; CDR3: CASSPIAGGTYNEQFF
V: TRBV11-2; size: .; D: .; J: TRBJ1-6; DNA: TGTGCCAGCAGCTTAAGTTGGACAGACAATTCACCCCTCCACTTT; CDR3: CASSLSWTDNSPLHF
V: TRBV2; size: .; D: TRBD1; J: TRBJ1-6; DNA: TGTGCCAGCAGGCTCCGAGGGGGCAGAGATAATTCACCCCTCCACTTT; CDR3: CASRLRGGRDNSPLHF